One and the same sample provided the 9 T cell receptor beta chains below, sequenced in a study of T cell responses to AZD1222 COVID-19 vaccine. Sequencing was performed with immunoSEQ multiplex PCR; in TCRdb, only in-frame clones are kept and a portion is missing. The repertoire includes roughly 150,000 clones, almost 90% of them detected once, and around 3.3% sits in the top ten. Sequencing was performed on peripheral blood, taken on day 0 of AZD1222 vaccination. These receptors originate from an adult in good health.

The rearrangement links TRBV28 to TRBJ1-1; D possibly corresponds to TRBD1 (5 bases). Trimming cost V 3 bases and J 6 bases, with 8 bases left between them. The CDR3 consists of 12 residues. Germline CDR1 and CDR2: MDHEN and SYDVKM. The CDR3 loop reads CASSFGDAEAFF. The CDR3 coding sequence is TGTGCCAGCAGTTTCGGGGACGCTGAAGCTTTCTTT.

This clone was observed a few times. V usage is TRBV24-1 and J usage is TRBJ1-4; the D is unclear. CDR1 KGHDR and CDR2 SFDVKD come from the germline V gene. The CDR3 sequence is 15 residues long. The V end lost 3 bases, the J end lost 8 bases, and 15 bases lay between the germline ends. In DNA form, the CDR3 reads TGTGCCACCAGTGATCCTACGTCAGGAGGCGAAAAACTGTTTTTT. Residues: CATSDPTSGGEKLFF.

As DNA, the CDR3 is TGTGCCAGCTCACCCCTCGACAGACAAGAGACCCAGTACTTC. Translated: CASSPLDRQETQYF. The chain is built from TRBV18 and TRBJ2-5; tentative D call: TRBD1 (5 bases). Trimming took off 3 bases at V and 2 bases at J, with 10 bases between the two ends. This CDR3 comprises 14 residues. CDR1 is KGHSH, CDR2 LQKENI, per germline.

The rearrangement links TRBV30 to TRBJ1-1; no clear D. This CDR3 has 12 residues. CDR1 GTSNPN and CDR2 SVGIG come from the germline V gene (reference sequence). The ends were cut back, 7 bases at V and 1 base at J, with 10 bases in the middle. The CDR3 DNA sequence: TGTGCCTACGACCGCGGGAACACTGAAGCTTTCTTT. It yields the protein CAYDRGNTEAFF.

The CDR3 protein is CASSQDHRINQPQHF. For the CDR3, the DNA is TGTGCCAGCAGCCAAGATCACCGGATCAATCAGCCCCAGCATTTT. The chain has TRBV4-2 and TRBJ1-5; D gene uncertain. V was clipped by 0 bases and J by 3 bases, with 9 bases between them. The CDR3 runs to 15 residues. The germline gives CDR1 LGHNA, CDR2 YNFKEQ.

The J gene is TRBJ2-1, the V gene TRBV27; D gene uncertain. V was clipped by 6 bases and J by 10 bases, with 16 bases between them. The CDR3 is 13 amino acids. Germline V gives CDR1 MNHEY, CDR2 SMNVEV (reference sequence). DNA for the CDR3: TGTGCCAGCAGCGCCCTTGGTGGAAACGAGCAGTTCTTC. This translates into CASSALGGNEQFF.

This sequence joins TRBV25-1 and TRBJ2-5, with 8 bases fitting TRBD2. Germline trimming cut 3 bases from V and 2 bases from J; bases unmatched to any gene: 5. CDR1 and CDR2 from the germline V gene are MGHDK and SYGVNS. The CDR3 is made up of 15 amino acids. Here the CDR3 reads CASSEGTGGQETQYF. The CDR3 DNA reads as TGTGCCAGCAGTGAGGGGACGGGGGGGCAAGAGACCCAGTACTTC. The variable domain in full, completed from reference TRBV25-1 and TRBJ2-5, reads EADIYQTPRYLVIGTGKKITLECSQTMGHDKMYWYQQDPGMELHLIHYSYGVNSTEKGDLSSESTVSRIRTEHFPLTLESARPSHTSQYLCASSEGTGGQETQYFGPGTRLLVL.

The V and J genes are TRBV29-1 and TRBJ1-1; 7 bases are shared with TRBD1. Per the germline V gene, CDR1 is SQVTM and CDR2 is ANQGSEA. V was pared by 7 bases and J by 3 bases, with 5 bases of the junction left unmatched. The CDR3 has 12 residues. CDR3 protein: CSATGQYTEAFF. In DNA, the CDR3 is TGCAGCGCTACGGGACAGTACACTGAAGCTTTCTTT.

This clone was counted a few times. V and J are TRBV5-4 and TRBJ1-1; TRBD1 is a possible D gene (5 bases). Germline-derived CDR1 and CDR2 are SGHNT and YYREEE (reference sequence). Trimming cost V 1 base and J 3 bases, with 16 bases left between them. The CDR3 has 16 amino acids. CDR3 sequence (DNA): TGTGCCAGCAGCTTGAATTGGGGCGACGAGGACACTGAAGCTTTCTTT. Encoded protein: CASSLNWGDEDTEAFF. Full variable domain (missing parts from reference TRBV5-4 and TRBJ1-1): ETGVTQSPTHLIKTRGQQVTLRCSSQSGHNTVSWYQQALGQGPQFIFQYYREEENGRGNFPPRFSGLQFPNYSSELNVNALELDDSALYLCASSLNWGDEDTEAFFGQGTRLTVV.